Listed below are T cell receptor beta chains from one sample, sequenced in a study of cytomegalovirus exposure and HLA in healthy donors. Sequenced by immunoSEQ multiplex PCR; TCRdb stores in-frame clones only, minus some. The listing records about 160,000 clones. The source material was PBMCs. Receptors originate from a man aged 25 to 45 in good health and CMV-seronegative. CDR3s include the opening cysteine and the closing phenylalanine or tryptophan. D genes are given only for firm matches.

d_call j_call v_call cdr3_aa cdr3_nt
- TRBJ1-2 TRBV7-5 CVRSSRSTAYGYTF TGTGTCAGAAGCTCCAGATCGACAGCCTATGGCTACACCTTC
TRBD1 TRBJ1-5 TRBV27 CASSPRTGASNQPQHF TGTGCCAGCAGTCCACGGACAGGGGCTAGCAATCAGCCCCAGCATTTT
TRBD1 TRBJ1-5 TRBV19 CASSRRTGVGNQPQHF TGTGCCAGTAGTAGAAGGACAGGGGTGGGCAATCAGCCCCAGCATTTT
TRBD2 TRBJ2-3 TRBV6-1 CASSALAGVGDTQYF TGTGCCAGCAGTGCCCTAGCGGGAGTAGGAGATACGCAGTATTTT
- TRBJ1-5 TRBV4-1 CASSQGPRGSNQPQHF TGCGCCAGCAGCCAAGGTCCTAGGGGTAGCAATCAGCCCCAGCATTTT
TRBD1 TRBJ1-1 TRBV5-4 CASSARQGAHTEAFF TGTGCCAGCAGCGCGCGACAGGGGGCGCACACTGAAGCTTTCTTT
- TRBJ2-5 TRBV10-3 CAISESYLGTTQYF TGTGCCATCAGTGAGTCCTACCTCGGGACAACCCAGTACTTC
TRBD1 TRBJ2-5 TRBV29-1 CSVLTGVVETQYF TGCAGCGTGCTAACAGGGGTGGTAGAGACCCAGTACTTC
- TRBJ1-1 TRBV16 CASSLLGGGGTEAFF TGTGCCAGCAGCCTCCTGGGGGGGGGTGGCACTGAAGCTTTCTTT
- TRBJ1-5 TRBV7-8 CASSLGRLGANSNQPQHF TGTGCCAGCAGCTTAGGCCGATTGGGGGCGAATAGCAATCAGCCCCAGCATTTT
TRBD2 TRBJ2-1 TRBV5-1 CASSSLTSGSANEQFF TGCGCCAGCAGCTCCTTGACTAGCGGGAGTGCCAATGAGCAGTTCTTC
- TRBJ1-5 TRBV9 CASSVAWGGREAQHF TGTGCCAGCAGCGTAGCGTGGGGGGGAAGAGAGGCCCAGCATTTT
TRBD1 TRBJ2-2 TRBV11-2 CASSSGTAPRGAGELFF TGTGCCAGCAGCTCGGGGACAGCCCCGAGAGGGGCCGGGGAGCTGTTTTTT
- TRBJ2-4 TRBV19 CASSIPHLGKNIQYF TGTGCCAGTAGTATCCCACACCTAGGCAAAAACATTCAGTACTTC
TRBD1 TRBJ1-5 TRBV5-8 CASGGRGIGQPQHF TGTGCCAGCGGGGGCAGGGGGATAGGTCAGCCCCAGCATTTT
TRBD1 TRBJ2-7 TRBV7-2 CASSQPYRTGSYEQYF TGTGCCAGCAGCCAACCTTATAGGACAGGCAGTTACGAGCAGTACTTC
- TRBJ2-5 TRBV5-1 CASSRIDSSQETQYF TGCGCCAGCAGCCGCATTGACAGCTCCCAAGAGACCCAGTACTTC
- TRBJ1-2 TRBV7-3 CASSLHPQAGGYTF TGTGCCAGCAGCCTCCACCCCCAGGCTGGTGGCTACACCTTC
- TRBJ2-7 TRBV7-8 CASSVTPVYEQYF TGTGCCAGCAGCGTTACTCCGGTTTACGAGCAGTACTTC
TRBD2 TRBJ2-5 TRBV5-4 CASSLGGLAGETQYF TGTGCCAGCAGCTTGGGAGGACTAGCGGGGGAGACCCAGTACTTC
- TRBJ1-2 TRBV4-3 CASSQGPPGGYTF TGCGCCAGCAGCCAGGGGCCTCCCGGCGGCTACACCTTC
- TRBJ2-1 TRBV7-9 CASSLGGSSDEQFF TGTGCCAGCAGCCTGGGGGGTAGCTCGGATGAGCAGTTCTTC
- TRBJ2-2 TRBV10-3 CAISEQEAGELFF TGTGCCATCAGTGAGCAAGAGGCCGGGGAGCTGTTTTTT
- TRBJ2-7 TRBV7-2 CASSLKSGSYEQYF TGTGCCAGCAGCTTAAAAAGCGGTTCCTACGAGCAGTACTTC
- TRBJ1-1 TRBV5-5 CASSGRGADTEAFF TGTGCCAGCAGCGGTCGGGGGGCTGACACTGAAGCTTTCTTT
TRBD2 TRBJ2-5 TRBV2 CASTEGASGRGETQYF TGTGCCAGCACCGAGGGGGCTAGCGGGAGAGGAGAGACCCAGTACTTC
- TRBJ1-5 TRBV2 CASSEERGNQPQHF TGTGCCAGCAGTGAGGAGAGGGGGAATCAGCCCCAGCATTTT
- TRBJ2-7 TRBV10-3 CAISVQARYEQYF TGTGCCATCAGTGTCCAGGCTCGGTACGAGCAGTACTTC